These T cell receptor beta chains were read from a single sample in a study of blood T cell repertoires in COVID-19. Only in-frame clones appear in the TCRdb table, and some are missing; sequencing was by immunoSEQ multiplex PCR. This table holds 120,000 or so clones, about 81% found once. Sequenced sample: peripheral blood. The receptors originated from a woman in her fifties or sixties with acute or convalescent COVID-19. Each CDR3 is given with its conserved first and last residue. Not all rows give a size; the values are once, few, many and, for expanded clones, a class.

J: TRBJ1-5; V: TRBV4-1; size: NA; CDR3: CASSLERDQPQHF
J: TRBJ1-5; V: TRBV19; size: NA; CDR3: CASRTTGWIQPQHF
J: TRBJ2-5; V: TRBV4-1; size: many; CDR3: CASSQSGASGPETQYF
J: TRBJ1-1; V: TRBV5-1; size: NA; CDR3: CASSSVDSYEAFF
J: TRBJ1-6; V: TRBV28; size: NA; CDR3: CASSLGSGGFGNSPLHF
J: TRBJ2-1; V: TRBV29-1; size: NA; CDR3: CSVGGSEQFF
J: TRBJ1-3; V: TRBV20-1; size: NA; CDR3: CSASDRNSGNTIYF
J: TRBJ1-1; V: TRBV18; size: NA; CDR3: CASSPFAGGNTEAFF
J: TRBJ2-3; V: TRBV13; size: NA; CDR3: CASSWGLAGAADTQYF
J: TRBJ1-4; V: TRBV28; size: NA; CDR3: CASSLSDRVWEKLFF
J: TRBJ1-5; V: TRBV6-2/TRBV6-3; size: NA; CDR3: CASSPPPTGLKPQHF
J: TRBJ2-5; V: TRBV19; size: NA; CDR3: CASKASGGYQETQYF
J: TRBJ1-1; V: TRBV18; size: few; CDR3: CASSLSSLRTEAFF
J: TRBJ2-2; V: TRBV27; size: few; CDR3: CASSLRRGQGGELFF
J: TRBJ1-2; V: TRBV10-2; size: NA; CDR3: CASSESIGTGGRDGYTF
J: TRBJ2-7; V: TRBV11-3; size: NA; CDR3: CASSHGTGGREQYF
J: TRBJ2-7; V: TRBV3-1/TRBV3-2; size: few; CDR3: CASSQSGEQYF
J: TRBJ2-5; V: TRBV10-3; size: few; CDR3: CAISEGGTYQETQYF
J: TRBJ2-1; V: TRBV5-1; size: NA; CDR3: CASSLQGFDNEQFF
J: TRBJ2-5; V: TRBV7-3; size: NA; CDR3: CASSLGADGTQYF
J: TRBJ2-7; V: TRBV19; size: once; CDR3: CASSLGDTQYYEQYF
J: TRBJ2-5; V: TRBV7-9; size: NA; CDR3: CASSLTGAGETQYF
J: TRBJ1-1; V: TRBV15; size: NA; CDR3: CATSRDGDSHTEAFF
J: TRBJ2-7; V: TRBV7-8; size: NA; CDR3: CASSLVRLDRYEQYF
J: TRBJ2-3; V: TRBV14; size: NA; CDR3: CASNLLGADTQYF
J: TRBJ2-5; V: TRBV20-1; size: NA; CDR3: CSARVRETQYF
J: TRBJ2-3; V: TRBV6-6; size: NA; CDR3: CASGNGRGTDTQYF
J: TRBJ2-4; V: TRBV11-2; size: NA; CDR3: CASIVAGGDIQYF
J: TRBJ2-5; V: TRBV11-2; size: NA; CDR3: CASSVRGRRETQYF
J: TRBJ1-5; V: TRBV6-6; size: NA; CDR3: CASSYGTGGNQPQHF
J: TRBJ1-3; V: TRBV10-2; size: NA; CDR3: CASSTGGNTIYF
J: TRBJ2-7; V: TRBV21-1; size: NA; CDR3: CASRGTGESEQYF
J: TRBJ1-2; V: TRBV18; size: NA; CDR3: CASSPGQRIERYTF
J: TRBJ2-1; V: TRBV7-6; size: NA; CDR3: CASSFSGSFYNEQFF
J: TRBJ1-2; V: TRBV30; size: NA; CDR3: CAWSTPGGFYGYTF
J: TRBJ1-1; V: TRBV9; size: NA; CDR3: CASSVGPGGAWVNAEAFF
J: TRBJ1-3; V: TRBV11-2; size: NA; CDR3: CASSLAGTTRSGNTIYF
J: TRBJ2-1; V: TRBV2; size: NA; CDR3: CASSETWTSGGLIRNEQFF
J: TRBJ1-5; V: TRBV2; size: NA; CDR3: CASDSTGTRAQHF
J: TRBJ1-1; V: TRBV7-3; size: NA; CDR3: CASSLRGESTEAFF
J: TRBJ2-1; V: TRBV10-1; size: NA; CDR3: CASSAGLAGASEQFF
J: TRBJ2-7; V: TRBV2; size: NA; CDR3: CASSEGPGSEQYF
J: TRBJ2-7; V: TRBV7-2; size: NA; CDR3: CASSHVSSGGAGEQYF
J: TRBJ1-1; V: TRBV6-6; size: once; CDR3: CASSYTGGTEAFF
J: TRBJ2-2; V: TRBV24-1; size: NA; CDR3: CATSGINGRATNTGELFF
J: TRBJ1-3; V: TRBV7-9; size: NA; CDR3: CASRAGTSFSGNTIYF
J: TRBJ2-7; V: TRBV21-1; size: NA; CDR3: CASSKALCSSDSYEQYF
J: TRBJ2-7; V: TRBV18; size: NA; CDR3: CASSLSRTGNYEQYF
J: TRBJ2-1; V: TRBV6-2/TRBV6-3; size: NA; CDR3: CASSPYLAGGQNEQFF
J: TRBJ1-5; V: TRBV9; size: NA; CDR3: CASSPSGQKEVGNQPQHF
J: TRBJ2-3; V: TRBV5-1; size: NA; CDR3: CASSFLTDTQYF
J: TRBJ1-5; V: TRBV6-5; size: few; CDR3: CASSYQGPDQPQHF
J: TRBJ2-5; V: TRBV5-1; size: once; CDR3: CASSSGTNVVETQYF
J: TRBJ2-1; V: TRBV6-5; size: NA; CDR3: CASSPGLPSYNEQFF
J: TRBJ1-2; V: TRBV2; size: NA; CDR3: CASSEGRRAAGYTF
J: TRBJ1-2; V: TRBV19; size: NA; CDR3: CASMKRGADYGYTF
J: TRBJ2-7; V: TRBV7-8; size: NA; CDR3: CASSSSGTNYEQYF